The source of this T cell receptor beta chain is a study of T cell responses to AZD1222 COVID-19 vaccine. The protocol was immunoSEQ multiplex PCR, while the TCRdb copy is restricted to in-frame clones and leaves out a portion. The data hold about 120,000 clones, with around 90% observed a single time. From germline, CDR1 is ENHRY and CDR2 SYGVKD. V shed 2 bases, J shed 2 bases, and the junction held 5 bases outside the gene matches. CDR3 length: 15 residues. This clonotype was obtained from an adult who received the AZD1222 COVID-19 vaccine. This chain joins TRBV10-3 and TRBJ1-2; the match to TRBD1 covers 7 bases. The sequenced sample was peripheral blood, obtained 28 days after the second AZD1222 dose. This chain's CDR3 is CAISEPTGQNYGYTF. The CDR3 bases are TGTGCCATCAGTGAGCCAACGGGACAGAACTATGGCTACACCTTC.